This record covers a single T cell receptor (beta chain). Its cognate antigen is unknown. The data originate from a study of post-analysis software for immune sequencing data. The study, taken as a whole, reports: A few TRBV segments occurring more often in patients than controls included TRBV5-6, TRBV5-1 and TRBV20-1.

Unique molecular identifiers were present in the TCR beta cDNA libraries. The T cell input of roughly 1 to 11 million gave a few hundred thousand cDNA molecules. One entry per CDR3 protein results from TCRdb running MiXCR on the PCR reads. The repertoire holds almost 700,000 distinct CDR3 sequences, approximately 59% seen once, with 10% to 12% in the top ten. Per the germline V gene, CDR1 is LNHNV and CDR2 is YYDKDF (reference sequence). V dropped 2 bases and J dropped 5 bases, with 18 bases sitting between them. This CDR3 is built from 16 residues. Sequenced: blood. The sequence derives from a girl aged 2-10 years with multiple sclerosis. The chain joins TRBV15 to TRBJ2-5; D possibly corresponds to TRBD1 (5 bases). This chain's CDR3 is CATSRTSPGSWETQYF. DNA of the CDR3: TGTGCCACCAGCAGAACCTCCCCAGGGTCGTGGGAGACCCAGTACTTC.